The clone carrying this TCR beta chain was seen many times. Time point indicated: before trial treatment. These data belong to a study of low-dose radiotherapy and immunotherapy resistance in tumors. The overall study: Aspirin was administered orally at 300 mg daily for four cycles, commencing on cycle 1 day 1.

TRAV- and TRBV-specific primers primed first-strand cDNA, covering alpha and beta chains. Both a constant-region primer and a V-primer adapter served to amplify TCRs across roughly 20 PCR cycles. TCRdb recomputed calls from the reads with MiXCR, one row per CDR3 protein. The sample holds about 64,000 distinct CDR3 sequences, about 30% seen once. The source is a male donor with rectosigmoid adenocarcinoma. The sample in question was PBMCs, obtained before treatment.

CDR3 protein: CASSPLAGVVSDTQYF. DNA for the CDR3: TGTGCCAGCAGTCCTCTCGCGGGAGTGGTTTCTGATACGCAGTATTTT. The V gene is TRBV28, the J gene TRBJ2-3; 7 bases align to TRBD2. The CDR3 sequence is 16 residues long. Unmatched junction bases numbered 14, after V lost 5 bases and J lost 6 bases. CDR1 and CDR2 from the germline V gene are MDHEN and SYDVKM.